The 4 T cell receptor beta chains listed next were all sequenced from one sample in a study of blood T cell repertoires in COVID-19. Produced via immunoSEQ multiplex PCR; TCRdb's table is partial and in-frame only. The table lists roughly 100,000 clones, approximately 80% of them singletons. Sequencing input: peripheral blood. The receptors were sampled from an elderly woman with acute or convalescent COVID-19.

This clone was seen a single time. The rearrangement links TRBV28 to TRBJ1-1, with 7 nucleotides matching TRBD1. V lost 5 bases, J lost 3 bases, and 9 bases stayed unmatched. Germline CDR1 and CDR2: MDHEN and SYDVKM. The CDR3 consists of 15 residues. The CDR3 nucleotides are TGTGCCAGCAGTCATCAACAGGGGAAGGACACTGAAGCTTTCTTT. Amino acids: CASSHQQGKDTEAFF.

The rearrangement joins TRBV7-2 to TRBJ2-7, with 8 nucleotides matching TRBD2. V was pared by 1 base and J by 0 bases, with 2 bases of the junction left unmatched. Germline CDR1 and CDR2: SGHTA and FQGNSA. This CDR3 comprises 15 residues. CDR3 DNA sequence: TGTGCCAGCAGCTTAGTCGGGGGGGCCTCCTACGAGCAGTACTTC. Its translation is CASSLVGGASYEQYF. Using reference TRBV7-2 and TRBJ2-7 for the parts outside the CDR3, the full variable domain is GAGVSQSPSNKVTEKGKDVELRCDPISGHTALYWYRQSLGQGLEFLIYFQGNSAPDKSGLPSDRFSAERTGGSVSTLTIQRTQQEDSAVYLCASSLVGGASYEQYFGPGTRLTVT.

This chain connects TRBV7-8 to TRBJ1-2; perhaps TRBD1 as D (6 bases). The V gene's germline CDR1 is SGHVS and CDR2 FQNEAQ. V was clipped by 5 bases and J by 3 bases, with 10 bases between them. CDR3 length equals 13 residues. The CDR3 sequence: CASSPDSYYGYTF. The CDR3 nucleotides read TGTGCCAGCAGCCCGGACAGTTACTATGGCTACACCTTC.

The chain uses TRBV5-5 and TRBJ1-1, with 7 nucleotides matching TRBD1. CDR1 and CDR2 (germline): SGHKS, YYEKEE (reference sequence). V lost 3 bases, J lost 0 bases, and 5 bases stayed unmatched. The CDR3 has 15 residues. The CDR3 DNA is TGTGCCAGCAGCTCCCCGGGACAGATGAACACTGAAGCTTTCTTT. Its translation is CASSSPGQMNTEAFF.